The T cell receptor (beta chain) described here comes from a study of blood T cell repertoires in COVID-19. TCRdb's copy holds only in-frame clones and misses some; the assay was immunoSEQ multiplex PCR. The data contain 25,000 to 30,000 clones, roughly 90% of them singletons. CDR3 length: 15 residues. Per germline, CDR1 SGHRS and CDR2 YFSETQ. Trimming shortened V by 7 bases and J by 0 bases, and 16 bases separated the two germline ends. Sequencing was performed on peripheral blood. The chain couples TRBV5-1 to TRBJ1-1, with a tentative D call TRBD1 (6 bases). The sequence came from a human donor in a cohort sampled during active COVID-19. The CDR3 DNA reads as TGCGCCAGCCGCCGGGACACCAACATGAACACTGAAGCTTTCTTT. Amino acid sequence: CASRRDTNMNTEAFF.